Listed below are T cell receptor beta chains from one sample, sequenced in a study of T cells in Graves' hyperthyroidism and ophthalmopathy. Each CDR3 protein is one row after TCRdb ran MiXCR on the multiplex PCR reads. The repertoire holds 470,000 or so distinct CDR3 sequences, under 25% seen once, with approximately 26% in the top ten. The specimen sequenced was blood. The source of these receptors is a man aged 18 to 29 with Graves' hyperthyroidism. The CDR3 runs from the conserved cysteine through the conserved F or W. A D gene is named only where the DNA matches it firmly. A row's size may be missing; if present it is once, few, many or a size class.

j_call d_call v_call clone_size cdr3_aa cdr3_nt
TRBJ1-5 - TRBV7-8 many CASSLDLDRSQPQHF TGTGCCAGCAGCTTGGACCTTGACAGGTCCCAGCCCCAGCATTTT
TRBJ2-7 - TRBV11-2 - CASSPGAEMVGELYF TGTGCCAGCAGCCCCGGGGCGGAGATGGTGGGGGAGCTGTACTTC
TRBJ2-7 - TRBV27 - CASNPQPTSYEQYF TGTGCCAGCAACCCGCAGCCCACATCCTACGAGCAGTACTTC
TRBJ1-3 - TRBV6-1 many CASSALTSGNTIYF TGTGCCAGCAGTGCCCTCACCTCTGGAAACACCATATATTTT
TRBJ1-5 TRBD1 TRBV7-9 - CASSHDRGDQPQHF TGTGCCAGCAGCCATGACAGGGGGGATCAGCCCCAGCATTTT
TRBJ1-1 - TRBV6-1 many CASTTTGVNTEAFF TGTGCCAGCACCACGACAGGAGTGAACACTGAAGCTTTCTTT
TRBJ2-7 - TRBV28 - CASSNLDVSYEQYF TGTGCCAGCAGTAACTTGGACGTCTCCTACGAGCAGTACTTC
TRBJ1-2 TRBD1 TRBV5-1 few CASSRTGTGDGYTF TGCGCCAGCAGCCGAACCGGGACAGGGGATGGCTACACCTTC
TRBJ2-7 - TRBV7-9 many CASSSDVPHRRDEQYF TGTGCCAGCAGCTCTGATGTACCCCACCGTAGGGACGAGCAGTACTTC
TRBJ2-7 - TRBV2 few CASSPPDRDEQYF TGTGCCAGCAGCCCCCCCGATAGGGACGAGCAGTACTTC
TRBJ2-5 TRBD2 TRBV7-9 many CASSFVIGGKETQYF TGTGCCAGCAGCTTTGTAATCGGGGGGAAGGAGACCCAGTACTTC